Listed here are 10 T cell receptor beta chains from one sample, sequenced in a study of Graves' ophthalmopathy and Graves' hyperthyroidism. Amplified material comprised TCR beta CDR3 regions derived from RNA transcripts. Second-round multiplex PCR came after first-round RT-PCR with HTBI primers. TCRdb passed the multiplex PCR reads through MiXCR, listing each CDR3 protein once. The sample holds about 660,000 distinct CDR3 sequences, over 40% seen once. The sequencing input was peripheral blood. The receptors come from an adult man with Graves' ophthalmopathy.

CDR3 in DNA: TGTGCCAGCAGCTCCCTTCGATACGGCTACACCTTC. It translates to CASSSLRYGYTF. The chain couples TRBV11-2 to TRBJ1-2; no clear D. The CDR3 has 12 residues. CDR1 is SGHAT and CDR2 is FQNNGV in the germline V gene. V lost 4 bases, J lost 8 bases, and 11 bases lay in between.

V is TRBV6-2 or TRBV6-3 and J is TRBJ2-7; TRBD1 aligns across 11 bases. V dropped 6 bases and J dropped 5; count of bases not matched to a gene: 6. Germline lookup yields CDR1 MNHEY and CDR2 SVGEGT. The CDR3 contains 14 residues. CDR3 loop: CASRSGQGADEQYF. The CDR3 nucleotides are TGTGCCAGCAGGTCAGGACAGGGGGCTGACGAGCAGTACTTC.

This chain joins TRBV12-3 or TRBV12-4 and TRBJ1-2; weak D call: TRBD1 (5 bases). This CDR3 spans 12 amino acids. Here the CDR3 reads CASGSRQKQVTF. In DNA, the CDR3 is TGTGCTAGTGGTTCCCGACAGAAACAAGTCACCTTC.

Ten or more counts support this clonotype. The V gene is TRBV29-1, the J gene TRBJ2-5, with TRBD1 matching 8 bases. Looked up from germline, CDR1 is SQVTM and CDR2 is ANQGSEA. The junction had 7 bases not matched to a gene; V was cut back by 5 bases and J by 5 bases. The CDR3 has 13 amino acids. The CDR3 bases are TGCAGCGTTCAGACAGGGGTAGGCGAGACCCAGTACTTC. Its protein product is CSVQTGVGETQYF.

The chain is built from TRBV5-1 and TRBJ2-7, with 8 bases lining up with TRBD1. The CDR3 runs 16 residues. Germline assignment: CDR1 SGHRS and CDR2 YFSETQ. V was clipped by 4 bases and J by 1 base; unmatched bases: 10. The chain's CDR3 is CASSTLGTGYSYEQYF. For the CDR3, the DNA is TGCGCCAGCAGCACTCTCGGGACAGGTTATTCCTACGAGCAGTACTTC.

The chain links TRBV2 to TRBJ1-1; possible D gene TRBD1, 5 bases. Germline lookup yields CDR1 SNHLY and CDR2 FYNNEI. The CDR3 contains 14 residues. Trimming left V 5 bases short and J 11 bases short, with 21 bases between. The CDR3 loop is CASSSPSGAERAFF. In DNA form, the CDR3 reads TGTGCCAGCAGTTCACCATCTGGGGCGGAGAGGGCTTTCTTT.

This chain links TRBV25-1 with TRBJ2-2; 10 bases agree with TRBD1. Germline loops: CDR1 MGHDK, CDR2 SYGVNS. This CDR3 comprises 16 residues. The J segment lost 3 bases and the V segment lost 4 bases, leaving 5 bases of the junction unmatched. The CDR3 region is CASSGQDRGDTGELFF. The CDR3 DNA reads TGTGCCAGCAGTGGTCAGGACAGGGGGGACACCGGGGAGCTGTTTTTT.

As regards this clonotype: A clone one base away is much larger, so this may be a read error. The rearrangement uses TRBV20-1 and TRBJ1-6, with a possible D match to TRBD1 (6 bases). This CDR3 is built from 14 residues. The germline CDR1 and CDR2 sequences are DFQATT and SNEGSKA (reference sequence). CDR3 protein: CSAGQGRDNSPPHF. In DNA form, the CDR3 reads TGCAGTGCGGGTCAGGGGCGGGATAATTCACCCCCCCACTTT.

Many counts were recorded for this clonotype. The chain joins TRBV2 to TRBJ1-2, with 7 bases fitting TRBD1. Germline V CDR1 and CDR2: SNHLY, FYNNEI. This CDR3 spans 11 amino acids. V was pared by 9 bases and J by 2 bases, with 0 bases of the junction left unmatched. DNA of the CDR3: TGTGCCAGGACAGGGAACTATGGCTACACCTTC. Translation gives CARTGNYGYTF.

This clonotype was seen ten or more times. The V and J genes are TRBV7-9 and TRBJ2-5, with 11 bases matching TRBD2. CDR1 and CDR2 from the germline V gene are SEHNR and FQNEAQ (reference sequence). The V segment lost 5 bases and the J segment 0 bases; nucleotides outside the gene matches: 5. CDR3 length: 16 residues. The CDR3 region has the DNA TGTGCCAGCAGCCGCAGACTAGCGGGGAACCAAGAGACCCAGTACTTC. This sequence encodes CASSRRLAGNQETQYF.